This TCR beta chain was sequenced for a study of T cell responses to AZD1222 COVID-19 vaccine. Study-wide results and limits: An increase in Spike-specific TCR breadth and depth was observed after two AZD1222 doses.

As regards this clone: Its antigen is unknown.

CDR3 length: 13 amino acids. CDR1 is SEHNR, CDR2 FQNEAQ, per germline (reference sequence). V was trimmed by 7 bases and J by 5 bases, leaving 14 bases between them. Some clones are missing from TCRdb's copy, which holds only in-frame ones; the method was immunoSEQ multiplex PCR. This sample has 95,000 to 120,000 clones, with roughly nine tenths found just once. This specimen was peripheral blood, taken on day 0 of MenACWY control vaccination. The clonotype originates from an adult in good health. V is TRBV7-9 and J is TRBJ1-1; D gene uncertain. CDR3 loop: CASKVGLGTEAFF. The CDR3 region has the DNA TGTGCCAGCAAAGTTGGGTTGGGAACTGAAGCTTTCTTT. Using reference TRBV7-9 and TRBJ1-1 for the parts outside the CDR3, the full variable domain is DTGVSQNPRHKITKRGQNVTFRCDPISEHNRLYWYRQTLGQGPEFLTYFQNEAQLEKSRLLSDRFSAERPKGSFSTLEIQRTEQGDSAMYLCASKVGLGTEAFFGQGTRLTVV.